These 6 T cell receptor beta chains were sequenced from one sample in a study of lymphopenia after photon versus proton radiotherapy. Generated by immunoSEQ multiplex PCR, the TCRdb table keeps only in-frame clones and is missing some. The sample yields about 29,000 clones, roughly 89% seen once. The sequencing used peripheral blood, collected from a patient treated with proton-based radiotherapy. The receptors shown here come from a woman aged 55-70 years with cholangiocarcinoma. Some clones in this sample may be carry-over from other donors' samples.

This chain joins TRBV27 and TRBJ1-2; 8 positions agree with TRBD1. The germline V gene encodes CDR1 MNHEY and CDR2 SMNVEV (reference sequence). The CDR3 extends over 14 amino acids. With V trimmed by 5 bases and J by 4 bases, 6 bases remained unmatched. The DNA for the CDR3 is TGTGCCAGCAGTGCAAGGACAGGGAGCTATGGCTACACCTTC. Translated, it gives CASSARTGSYGYTF.

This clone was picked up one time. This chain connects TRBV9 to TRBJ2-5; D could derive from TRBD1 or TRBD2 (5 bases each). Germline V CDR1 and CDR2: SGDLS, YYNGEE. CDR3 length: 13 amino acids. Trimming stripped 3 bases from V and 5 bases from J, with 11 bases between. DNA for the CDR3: TGTGCCAGCAGCGCCGATTGGGGGGAGACCCAGTACTTC. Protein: CASSADWGETQYF. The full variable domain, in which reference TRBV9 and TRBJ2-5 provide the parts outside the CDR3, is DSGVTQTPKHLITATGQRVTLRCSPRSGDLSVYWYQQSLDQGLQFLIQYYNGEERAKGNILERFSAQQFPDLHSELNLSSLELGDSALYFCASSADWGETQYFGPGTRLLVL.

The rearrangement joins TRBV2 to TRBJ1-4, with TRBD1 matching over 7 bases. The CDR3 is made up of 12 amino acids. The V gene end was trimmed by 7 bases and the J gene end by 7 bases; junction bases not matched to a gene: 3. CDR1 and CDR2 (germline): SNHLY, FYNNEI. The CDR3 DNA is TGTGCCAGCACGGGACAGCTTGAAAAACTGTTTTTT. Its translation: CASTGQLEKLFF.

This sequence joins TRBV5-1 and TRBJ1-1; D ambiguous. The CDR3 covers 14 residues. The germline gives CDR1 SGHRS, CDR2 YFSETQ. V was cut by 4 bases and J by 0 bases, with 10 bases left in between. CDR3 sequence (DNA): TGCGCCAGCAGCCCACTCGTCCTGAACACTGAAGCTTTCTTT. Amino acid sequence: CASSPLVLNTEAFF. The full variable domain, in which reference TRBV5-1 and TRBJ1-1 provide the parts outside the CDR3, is KAGVTQTPRYLIKTRGQQVTLSCSPISGHRSVSWYQQTPGQGLQFLFEYFSETQRNKGNFPGRFSGRQFSNSRSEMNVSTLELGDSALYLCASSPLVLNTEAFFGQGTRLTVV.

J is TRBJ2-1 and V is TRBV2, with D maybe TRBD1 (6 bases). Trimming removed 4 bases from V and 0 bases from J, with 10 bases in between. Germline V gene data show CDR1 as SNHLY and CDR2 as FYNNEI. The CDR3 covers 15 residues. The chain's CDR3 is CASSVTGSSYNEQFF. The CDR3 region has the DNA TGTGCCAGCAGTGTCACAGGGAGCTCCTACAATGAGCAGTTCTTC.

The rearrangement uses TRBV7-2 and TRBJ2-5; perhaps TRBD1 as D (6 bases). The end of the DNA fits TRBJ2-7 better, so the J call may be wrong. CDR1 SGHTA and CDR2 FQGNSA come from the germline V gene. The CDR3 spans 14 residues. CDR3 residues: CASSFTGTTYEQYF. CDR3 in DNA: TGTGCCAGCAGCTTTACCGGGACAACGTACGAGCAGTACTTC.